The 30 T cell receptor beta chains below were found in one sample sequenced in a study of cytomegalovirus exposure and HLA in healthy donors. 13 Jbeta primers and 60 Vbeta primers were used for the PCR. Generated by immunoSEQ multiplex PCR, the TCRdb table keeps only in-frame clones and is missing some. The repertoire includes around 79,000 clones, under 85% of them detected once, and about 16% sits in the top ten. The sample taken for sequencing was PBMCs. All receptors come from a woman in her thirties or forties in good health and CMV-seropositive.

There are a few counts of this clone. V is TRBV28 and J is TRBJ1-5, with 10 nucleotides matching TRBD1. Per the germline V gene, CDR1 is MDHEN and CDR2 is SYDVKM. CDR3 length: 15 residues. V trimming: 6 bases; J trimming: 4 bases; junction bases outside the gene matches: 6. CDR3 coding DNA: TGTGCCAGCAGCCGGACAGGGGGAAGAAATCAGCCCCAGCATTTT. It specifies CASSRTGGRNQPQHF.

The chain links TRBV4-1 to TRBJ1-5; D not certain. The V end was cut by 1 base, the J end by 2 bases, with 3 bases between. The CDR3 has 13 amino acids. Germline values: CDR1 MGHRA, CDR2 YSYEKL. CDR3 in amino acids: CASSQGGNQPQHF. The CDR3 region has the DNA TGCGCCAGCAGCCAAGGAGGCAATCAGCCCCAGCATTTT.

This sequence joins TRBV5-1 and TRBJ2-3; TRBD2 matches at 10 bases. Looked up from germline, CDR1 is SGHRS and CDR2 is YFSETQ. The CDR3 contains 18 residues. Losses at the gene ends were 0 bases for V and 4 bases for J; bases not matched to a gene: 11. The chain's CDR3 is CASSLGWLAGEGSDTQYF. CDR3 in DNA: TGCGCCAGCAGCTTGGGGTGGCTAGCGGGAGAGGGATCAGATACGCAGTATTTT.

This chain joins TRBV6-1 and TRBJ2-7; 8 bases agree with TRBD1. There are 16 residues in the CDR3. CDR1 is MNHNS and CDR2 is SASEGT in the germline V gene. Trimming took 0 bases from V and 3 from J; bases not matched to a gene: 7. CDR3 DNA: TGTGCCAGCAGTGAAGCGGAATGGACAGGGCTCTACGAGCAGTACTTC. Protein product: CASSEAEWTGLYEQYF.

Details on this clone: This sample also contains other DNA sequences that code for the same CDR3. The DNA of the CDR3 is TGTGCCAGCAGTGTGACAGGGGCGAGCAATCAGCCCCAGCATTTT. This encodes CASSVTGASNQPQHF. The chain carries TRBV6-1 and TRBJ1-5; 8 positions agree with TRBD1. This CDR3 comprises 15 residues. The V gene end was trimmed by 4 bases and the J gene end by 1 base; junction bases not matched to a gene: 3. CDR1 is MNHNS and CDR2 is SASEGT in the germline V gene.

The chain is built from TRBV27 and TRBJ2-5; 14 nucleotides align to TRBD2. The J call could be wrong; TRBJ2-7 is a better fit for the DNA end. CDR3 length: 16 residues. Looked up from germline, CDR1 is MNHEY and CDR2 is SMNVEV (reference sequence). The CDR3 sequence: CASSGGLAGVSDEQYF. The DNA of the CDR3 is TGTGCCAGCAGTGGGGGACTAGCGGGAGTGAGTGACGAGCAGTACTTC.

The genes are TRBV10-3 and TRBJ1-1; 7 bases agree with TRBD1. In germline, CDR1 is ENHRY, CDR2 SYGVKD. Trimming at V came to 6 bases and at J to 0 bases, leaving 4 bases not matched to a gene. The CDR3 length is 14 residues. The CDR3 DNA sequence: TGTGCCATCAGGGGACAGTCTATGAACACTGAAGCTTTCTTT. Its protein product is CAIRGQSMNTEAFF.

The CDR3 bases are TGTGCCAGCAGTGTGTCCGACAGGGGGTGGGAGCAGTACTTC. It specifies CASSVSDRGWEQYF. V is TRBV6-1 and J is TRBJ2-7; TRBD1 aligns across 9 bases. The V gene's germline CDR1 is MNHNS and CDR2 SASEGT. Unmatched junction bases numbered 8, after V lost 4 bases and J lost 7 bases. This CDR3 is built from 14 residues.

The chain recombines TRBV5-1 with TRBJ1-3; D gene ambiguous. This CDR3 is built from 14 residues. The germline V gene encodes CDR1 SGHRS and CDR2 YFSETQ. V lost 0 bases to trimming and J lost 4 bases, with 8 bases between them. CDR3 bases: TGCGCCAGCAGCTTGGAGTCAGGAGGAAACACCATATATTTT. It yields the protein CASSLESGGNTIYF.

This clone appeared once. This chain links TRBV27 with TRBJ1-1; D unclear. Germline loops: CDR1 MNHEY, CDR2 SMNVEV (reference sequence). The CDR3 extends over 16 amino acids. The germline V and J ends were trimmed by 6 bases and 6 bases, with 23 bases remaining between them. CDR3 DNA sequence: TGTGCCAGCAGCTCTAATGGAGTCCAAGGAAAAGCTGAAGCTTTCTTT. It encodes CASSSNGVQGKAEAFF.

V gene TRBV11-2 combines with J gene TRBJ1-5; 7 bases line up with TRBD1. This CDR3 spans 14 amino acids. Trimming removed 5 bases from V and 7 bases from J; junction bases left unmatched: 8. Looked up from germline, CDR1 is SGHAT and CDR2 is FQNNGV. CDR3 residues: CASSQTGPRQPQHF. In nucleotides, the CDR3 is TGTGCCAGCAGCCAGACAGGGCCCCGGCAGCCCCAGCATTTT.

The chain carries TRBV2 and TRBJ2-3; 8 bases are shared with TRBD2. Per germline, CDR1 SNHLY and CDR2 FYNNEI. The length of the CDR3 is 15 residues. Trimming cost V 5 bases and J 2 bases; bases outside gene matches: 6. CDR3: CASSYALAVTDTQYF. The CDR3 DNA reads as TGTGCCAGCAGTTATGCACTAGCGGTCACAGATACGCAGTATTTT.

The J gene is TRBJ2-1, the V gene TRBV19; 7 bases align to TRBD1. Trimming at V came to 6 bases and at J to 7 bases, leaving 21 bases not matched to a gene. There are 18 residues in the CDR3. Germline-derived CDR1 and CDR2 are LNHDA and SQIVND (reference sequence). The CDR3 region is CASRNSGADRVRSNEQFF. The CDR3 DNA sequence: TGTGCCAGTAGAAATTCTGGTGCCGACAGGGTACGTTCAAATGAGCAGTTCTTC.

This clone was counted between two and nine times. The V gene is TRBV6-5, the J gene TRBJ2-3; the D is unclear. Trimming took 6 bases from V and 3 from J, leaving 10 bases between them. Germline assignment: CDR1 MNHEY and CDR2 SVGAGI. This CDR3 contains 13 residues. The DNA of the CDR3 is TGTGCCAGCAGCCCCATGGAGACAGATACGCAGTATTTT. Protein product: CASSPMETDTQYF.

The V gene is TRBV10-1, the J gene TRBJ2-2, with D perhaps TRBD2 (6 bases). CDR3 length: 16 amino acids. The V end was cut by 5 bases, the J end by 2 bases, with 15 bases between. Germline V gives CDR1 WNHNN, CDR2 SYGVQD (reference sequence). The CDR3 DNA reads TGCGCCAGCAGTCCATCGGGAGCGGCAAACACCGGGGAGCTGTTTTTT. The encoded protein is CASSPSGAANTGELFF.

This clone has just one count. The chain uses TRBV5-8 and TRBJ1-2; 10 bases match TRBD1. V was pared by 4 bases and J by 8 bases, with 8 bases of the junction left unmatched. Germline loops: CDR1 SGHTS, CDR2 YDEGEE. The CDR3 is made up of 14 amino acids. This CDR3 is CASSQGTGARGYTF. For the CDR3, the DNA is TGTGCCAGCAGCCAGGGGACAGGGGCGCGGGGCTACACCTTC.

This clone has only a few counts. This chain joins TRBV5-4 and TRBJ2-5; TRBD2 aligns across 8 bases. Germline CDR1 is SGHNT and CDR2 is YYREEE (reference sequence). Losses at the gene ends were 4 bases for V and 5 bases for J; bases not matched to a gene: 7. This CDR3 has 14 residues. CDR3 bases: TGTGCCAGCAGCCCCCGGACTAGCAAGGAGACCCAGTACTTC. Amino acids: CASSPRTSKETQYF.

CDR3 sequence: CASSIQGAVREQFF. DNA for the CDR3: TGTGCCAGCAGCATACAGGGGGCCGTTCGTGAGCAGTTCTTC. J is TRBJ2-1 and V is TRBV5-4; 9 positions match TRBD1. With 4 bases clipped from V and 9 bases from J, the junction kept 8 bases outside the gene matches. CDR1 and CDR2 (germline): SGHNT, YYREEE (reference sequence). The CDR3 has 14 residues.

The gene calls are TRBV7-2 and TRBJ1-6; D perhaps matches TRBD1 (6 bases). The V end lost 3 bases, the J end lost 7 bases, and 16 bases lay between the germline ends. This CDR3 region has 16 residues. CDR1 SGHTA and CDR2 FQGNSA come from the germline V gene. The CDR3 bases are TGTGCCAGCAGCTTCACAGGGTCCGCGATCAATTCACCCCTCCACTTT. Translated: CASSFTGSAINSPLHF. The full variable domain, completed using reference TRBV7-2 and TRBJ1-6, is GAGVSQSPSNKVTEKGKDVELRCDPISGHTALYWYRQSLGQGLEFLIYFQGNSAPDKSGLPSDRFSAERTGGSVSTLTIQRTQQEDSAVYLCASSFTGSAINSPLHFGNGTRLTVT.

The CDR3 DNA follows: TGTGCCAGCAGTGACCTGAGGGTCGGCTCCTACGAGCAGTACTTC. As protein: CASSDLRVGSYEQYF. The rearrangement joins TRBV2 to TRBJ2-7; D perhaps matches TRBD2 (5 bases). The germline CDR1 and CDR2 sequences are SNHLY and FYNNEI. The CDR3 is 15 residues long. Trimming pared 3 bases from V and 0 bases from J, leaving 12 bases between.

The rearrangement links TRBV9 to TRBJ2-5; D unclear. Germline V gives CDR1 SGDLS, CDR2 YYNGEE. V was shortened by 3 bases and J by 5 bases, with 17 bases between the two germline ends. This CDR3 has 15 residues. The CDR3 spells CASSADPSRVETQYF. The CDR3 nucleotides read TGTGCCAGCAGCGCCGACCCCTCCCGGGTGGAGACCCAGTACTTC.

This clone was picked up a small number of times. J is TRBJ1-2 and V is TRBV13, with 11 bases lining up with TRBD1. Germline trimming cut 5 bases from V and 4 bases from J; bases unmatched to any gene: 3. The CDR3 runs to 14 residues. The V gene's germline CDR1 is PRHDT and CDR2 FYEKMQ (reference sequence). The CDR3 loop is CASSRTGGVYGYTF. Written as DNA, the CDR3 is TGTGCCAGCAGCCGGACAGGGGGCGTCTATGGCTACACCTTC.

The chain links TRBV9 to TRBJ1-1; the D gene is possibly TRBD1 (6 bases). Germline V gene sequence: CDR1 SGDLS, CDR2 YYNGEE. Trimming cost V 0 bases and J 4 bases, with 10 bases left between them. This CDR3 has 14 amino acids. The CDR3 sequence: CASSVVQGRTEAFF. DNA of the CDR3: TGTGCCAGCAGCGTAGTACAGGGACGCACTGAAGCTTTCTTT.

The chain couples TRBV19 to TRBJ1-5, with a possible D match to TRBD1 (5 bases). CDR1 LNHDA and CDR2 SQIVND come from the germline V gene (reference sequence). V gave up 5 bases and J gave up 1 base, with 9 bases separating them. This CDR3 spans 14 amino acids. CDR3: CASSSRQSNQPQHF. CDR3 bases: TGTGCCAGTAGTTCCCGACAGAGCAATCAGCCCCAGCATTTT.

The V gene is TRBV10-1, the J gene TRBJ2-3, with TRBD2 identical over 10 bases. J lost 7 bases, V lost 3 bases, and 16 bases had no gene match. The CDR3 has 18 amino acids. Germline CDR1 WNHNN, CDR2 SYGVQD (reference sequence). The CDR3 coding sequence is TGCGCCAGCAGTGAAGGCCGTCCGGGACTAGCGCCGCGGAATACGCAGTATTTT. Translated: CASSEGRPGLAPRNTQYF.

The chain is built from TRBV29-1 and TRBJ2-7; TRBD1 is a possible D gene (5 bases). This CDR3 is built from 13 residues. Germline CDR1 and CDR2: SQVTM and ANQGSEA. Trimming took off 1 base at V and 9 bases at J, with 16 bases between the two ends. The CDR3 DNA sequence: TGCAGCGTTGAAGGGGTGTACAGGTCGGGGCAGTACTTC. Amino acid sequence: CSVEGVYRSGQYF.

The J gene is TRBJ2-1, the V gene TRBV15; 7 bases map to TRBD2. J lost 4 bases, V lost 4 bases, and 10 bases had no gene match. Germline CDR1 LNHNV, CDR2 YYDKDF (reference sequence). The CDR3 length is 16 residues. CDR3 residues: CATSINLGLGYNEQFF. The CDR3 DNA sequence: TGTGCCACCAGCATCAATTTAGGACTAGGGTACAATGAGCAGTTCTTC. Filled out from reference TRBV15 and TRBJ2-1, the complete variable domain reads DAMVIQNPRYQVTQFGKPVTLSCSQTLNHNVMYWYQQKSSQAPKLLFHYYDKDFNNEADTPDNFQSRRPNTSFCFLDIRSPGLGDTAMYLCATSINLGLGYNEQFFGPGTRLTVL.

The rearrangement joins TRBV7-3 to TRBJ1-1, with a weak D call TRBD1 (5 bases). Trimming stripped 2 bases from V and 1 base from J, with 8 bases between. CDR3 size: 14 residues. Germline V gene data show CDR1 as SGHTA and CDR2 as FQGTGA. The CDR3 protein is CASSLVGGNTEAFF. For the CDR3, the DNA is TGTGCCAGCAGCTTAGTCGGGGGGAACACTGAAGCTTTCTTT.

This clone was detected a few times. This chain uses TRBV19 with TRBJ2-7; D might be TRBD1 (5 bases). The CDR3 totals 12 residues. V was pared by 4 bases and J by 2 bases, with 6 bases between. Germline V gives CDR1 LNHDA, CDR2 SQIVND (reference sequence). The CDR3 nucleotides are TGTGCCAGTAGTACAGGGACCTACGAGCAGTACTTC. Its protein product is CASSTGTYEQYF.

This clone was seen once. V gene TRBV5-6 combines with J gene TRBJ2-7, with 10 bases fitting TRBD1. The germline CDR1 and CDR2 sequences are SGHDT and YYEEEE. Germline trimming cut 6 bases from V and 3 bases from J; bases unmatched to any gene: 9. CDR3 length equals 15 residues. CDR3 sequence: CASNQKGQGYYEQYF. CDR3 nucleotide sequence: TGTGCCAGCAACCAAAAGGGACAGGGGTACTACGAGCAGTACTTC.